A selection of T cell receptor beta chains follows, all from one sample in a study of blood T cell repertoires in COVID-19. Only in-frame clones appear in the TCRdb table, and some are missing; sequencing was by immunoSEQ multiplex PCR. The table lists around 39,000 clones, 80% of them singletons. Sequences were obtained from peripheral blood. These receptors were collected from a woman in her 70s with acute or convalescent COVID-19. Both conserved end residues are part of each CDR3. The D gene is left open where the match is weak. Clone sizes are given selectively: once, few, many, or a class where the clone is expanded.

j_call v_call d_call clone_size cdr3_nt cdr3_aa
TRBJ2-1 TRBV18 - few TGTGCCAGCTCACCCCCCGACAGGAGTTCCTACAATGAGCAGTTCTTC CASSPPDRSSYNEQFF
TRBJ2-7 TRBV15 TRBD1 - TGTGCCACCAGGCGGGACAGGCAAGCCTACGAGCAGTACTTC CATRRDRQAYEQYF
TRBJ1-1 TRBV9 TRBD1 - TGTGCCAGCAGCGTCTCCGGGACAGGCAACACTGAAGCTTTCTTT CASSVSGTGNTEAFF
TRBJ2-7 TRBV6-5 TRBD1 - TGTGCCACCACGACAGGGACGTCTTACGAGCAGTACTTC CATTTGTSYEQYF
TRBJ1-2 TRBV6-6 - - TGTGCCAGCAGACCCCCCCAACCAGCTAACTATGGCTACACCTTC CASRPPQPANYGYTF
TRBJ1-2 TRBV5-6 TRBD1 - TGTGCCAGCACATTACAGGGGAAAAACTATGGCTACACCTTC CASTLQGKNYGYTF
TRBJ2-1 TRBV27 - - TGTGCCAGCAGGCGACTATACGAGGACAATGAGCAGTTCTTC CASRRLYEDNEQFF
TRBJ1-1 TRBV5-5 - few TGTGCCAGCAGCCCTACCATCTACACTGAAGCTTTCTTT CASSPTIYTEAFF
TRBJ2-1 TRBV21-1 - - TGTGCCAGCAGCAAATTCCACCTACGGGACAGACACTCCTACAATGAGCAGTTCTTC CASSKFHLRDRHSYNEQFF
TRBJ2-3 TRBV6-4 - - TGTGCCAGCAGCGAGGGGGGCGGGAGTGCGGATACGCAGTATTTT CASSEGGGSADTQYF
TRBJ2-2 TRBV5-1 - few TGCGCCAGCAGTCTTACGGCAGGGGATGTCACCGGGGAGCTGTTTTTT CASSLTAGDVTGELFF
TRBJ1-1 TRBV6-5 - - TGTGCCAGCAGTTACCAACGTCAGACTGAAGCTTTCTTT CASSYQRQTEAFF
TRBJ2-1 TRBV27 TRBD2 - TGTGCCAGCAGTTGGGTAAGCGGGGGACGCTCCTACAATGAGCAGTTCTTC CASSWVSGGRSYNEQFF
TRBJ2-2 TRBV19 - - TGTGCCAGTAGGGGGGCTAGCGGAACGAACACCGGGGAGCTGTTTTTT CASRGASGTNTGELFF
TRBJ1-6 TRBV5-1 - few TGCGCCAGCAGCTCCAGGGTTGATTCACCCCTCCACTTT CASSSRVDSPLHF
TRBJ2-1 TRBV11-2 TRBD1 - TGTGCCAGCAGCTTGCAACCCAGGGGGCGATACAATGAGCAGTTCTTC CASSLQPRGRYNEQFF
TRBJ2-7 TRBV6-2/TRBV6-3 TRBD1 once TGTGCCAGCAGTTCGTTGACAGGGTTTTTCTACGAGCAGTACTTC CASSSLTGFFYEQYF
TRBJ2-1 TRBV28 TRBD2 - TGTGCCAGCAGTTCCGTAGCGGGGTTATACAATGAGCAGTTCTTC CASSSVAGLYNEQFF
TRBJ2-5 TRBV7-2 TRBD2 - TGTGCCAGCAGCTTAGAAGCGGGAGCCCCAGAGACCCAGTACTTC CASSLEAGAPETQYF
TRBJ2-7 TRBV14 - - TGTGCCAGCAGCCGAATAGGCGGGCACTACGAGCAGTACTTC CASSRIGGHYEQYF
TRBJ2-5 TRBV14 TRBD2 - TGTGCCAGCAGCCAAAGCGGGGCTGGGGGGGCCCAGTACTTC CASSQSGAGGAQYF
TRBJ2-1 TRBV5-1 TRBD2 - TGCGCCAGCAGCTTAGGCAACAGAAGCGGGGGGAGGGAGAATGAGCAGTTCTTC CASSLGNRSGGRENEQFF
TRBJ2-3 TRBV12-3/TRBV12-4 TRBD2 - TGTGCCAGCAGCCTAGCGGCAGATACGCAGTATTTT CASSLAADTQYF
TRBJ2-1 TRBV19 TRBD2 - TGTGCCAGTAGTATACGCGGGAGCGATTACAATGAGCAGTTCTTC CASSIRGSDYNEQFF
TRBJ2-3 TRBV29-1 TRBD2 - TGCAGCGGCGGGACTAGCGGGAGCACAGATACGCAGTATTTT CSGGTSGSTDTQYF
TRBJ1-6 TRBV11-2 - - TGTGCCAGCAGCCGTAAACTAGGGACACCCCTCCACTTT CASSRKLGTPLHF